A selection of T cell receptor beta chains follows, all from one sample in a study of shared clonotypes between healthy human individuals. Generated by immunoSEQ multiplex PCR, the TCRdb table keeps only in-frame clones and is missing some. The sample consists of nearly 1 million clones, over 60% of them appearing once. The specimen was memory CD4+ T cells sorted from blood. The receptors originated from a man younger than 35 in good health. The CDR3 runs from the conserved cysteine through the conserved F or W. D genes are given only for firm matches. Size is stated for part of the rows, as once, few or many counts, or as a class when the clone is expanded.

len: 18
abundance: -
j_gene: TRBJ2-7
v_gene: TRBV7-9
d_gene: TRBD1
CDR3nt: TGTGCCAGCAGCACACCGGCGAACACAGGGGATTATGACTACGAGCAGTACTTC
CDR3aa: CASSTPANTGDYDYEQYF

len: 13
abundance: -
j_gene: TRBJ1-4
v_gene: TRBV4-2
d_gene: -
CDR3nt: TGTGCCAGCAGCCCCCACAATGGGGAAAAACTGTTTTTT
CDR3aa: CASSPHNGEKLFF

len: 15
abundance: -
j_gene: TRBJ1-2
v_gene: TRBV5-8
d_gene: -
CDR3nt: TGTGCCAGCAGCTTCTGGACTGTACCTAACTATGGCTACACCTTC
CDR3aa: CASSFWTVPNYGYTF

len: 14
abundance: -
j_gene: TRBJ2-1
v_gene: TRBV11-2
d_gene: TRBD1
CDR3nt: TGTGCCAGCAGCGCGGGACAGGGGGCCAATGAGCAGTTCTTC
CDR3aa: CASSAGQGANEQFF

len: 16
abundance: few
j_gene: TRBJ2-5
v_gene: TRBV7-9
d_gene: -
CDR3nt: TGTGCCAGCAGCTTAGCGTGGGGGGAGGCGCAAGAGACCCAGTACTTC
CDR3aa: CASSLAWGEAQETQYF

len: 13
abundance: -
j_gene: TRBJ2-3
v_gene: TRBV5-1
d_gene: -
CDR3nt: TGCGCCAGCAGCTTCGGGGGTCCAGATACGCAGTATTTT
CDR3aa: CASSFGGPDTQYF

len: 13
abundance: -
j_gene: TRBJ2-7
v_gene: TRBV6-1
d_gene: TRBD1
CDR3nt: TGTGCCAGCAGTGAGGACAGGGCCCTCGAGCAGTACTTC
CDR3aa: CASSEDRALEQYF

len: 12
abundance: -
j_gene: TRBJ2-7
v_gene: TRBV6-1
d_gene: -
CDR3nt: TGTGCCAGCAGTACGACTAACTCGGTGCAGTACTTC
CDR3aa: CASSTTNSVQYF

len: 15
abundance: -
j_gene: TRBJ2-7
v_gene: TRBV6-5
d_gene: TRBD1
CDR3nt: TGTGCCAGCAGTAGTGCCGGGACAGGGGCTCGCGAGCAGTACTTC
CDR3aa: CASSSAGTGAREQYF

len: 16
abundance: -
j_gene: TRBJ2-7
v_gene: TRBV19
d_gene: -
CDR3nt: TGTGCCAGTAGTATAGATGGAGTCGCGAGGGGCTACGAGCAGTACTTC
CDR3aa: CASSIDGVARGYEQYF

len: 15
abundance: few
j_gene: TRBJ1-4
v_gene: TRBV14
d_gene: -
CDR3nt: TGTGCCAGCAGCCAATTAGGGACGGGCGGAGCAAAACTGTTTTTT
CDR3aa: CASSQLGTGGAKLFF